This record concerns one T cell receptor (beta chain) sequence. Its matching antigen is unknown. The sample originates from a study of T cells in tuberculosis. Sequencing was performed with immunoSEQ multiplex PCR; in TCRdb, only in-frame clones are kept and a portion is missing. The sample records 35,000 to 55,000 clones, about 94% being singletons. With 0 bases clipped from V and 6 bases from J, the junction kept 5 bases outside the gene matches. CDR1 and CDR2 (germline): SGHVS, FNYEAQ. The CDR3 sequence is 15 residues long. Regarding the study as a whole: GEM motif frequencies gave roughly 65% accuracy; the GMM repertoire gave roughly 90%. GMM-specific TCRs were nearer to active tuberculosis alpha repertoires, suggesting expansion.

The chain joins TRBV7-6 to TRBJ2-1; 7 bases map to TRBD2. This clonotype was sampled from a donor aged 10 to 29 with latent tuberculosis or without tuberculosis infection. Some clones in this sample may be carry-over from other donors' samples. The sample taken for sequencing was PBMCs. For the CDR3, the DNA is TGTGCCAGCAGCTTAGCGGGGGGGACTATCAATGAGCAGTTCTTC. It specifies CASSLAGGTINEQFF.